These 30 T cell receptor beta chains were all obtained from the same sample, sequenced in a study of regulatory T cells in long-lasting Graves disease. Time point denoted: newly diagnosed GD, antithyroid drugs for less than 3 months. There was RNA extracted from PBMCs, and the TCR library was made from it. Building of the TCR beta libraries involved iRepertoire HTBI primers and Arm-PCR of CDR3 regions. TCRdb used MiXCR to reprocess the multiplex PCR reads, holding one entry per CDR3 protein. Here the sample spans roughly 420,000 distinct CDR3 sequences, around 17% being singletons. This sample was shared with a second study, whose subject was T cells in Graves' hyperthyroidism and ophthalmopathy.

Sequences were derived from peripheral blood mononuclear cells (PBMCs), sampled at new diagnosis, from a patient treated with antithyroid drugs. These receptors originate from a woman aged 25 to 39 with Graves disease.

J is TRBJ1-5 and V is TRBV19, with D maybe TRBD1 (5 bases). The V end lost 3 bases, the J end lost 4 bases, and 13 bases lay between the germline ends. The germline V gene has CDR1 LNHDA and CDR2 SQIVND (reference sequence). CDR3 length: 15 amino acids. CDR3 protein: CASSIYTAGNQPQHF. Written as DNA, the CDR3 is TGTGCCAGTAGTATCTATACGGCAGGGAATCAGCCCCAGCATTTT.

This clonotype was detected many times. V gene TRBV27 combines with J gene TRBJ1-1; D gene ambiguous. V lost 2 bases and J lost 0, with 10 bases in between. Looked up from germline, CDR1 is MNHEY and CDR2 is SMNVEV (reference sequence). The CDR3 is 15 amino acids. The CDR3 coding sequence is TGTGCCAGCAGTTTACTTGACACCGTGAACACTGAAGCTTTCTTT. Translated: CASSLLDTVNTEAFF.

There are many counts of this clonotype. The chain couples TRBV20-1 to TRBJ2-7; D is possibly TRBD2 (6 bases). The V end was cut by 6 bases, the J end by 0 bases, with 15 bases between. Per the germline V gene, CDR1 is DFQATT and CDR2 is SNEGSKA (reference sequence). The CDR3 length is 14 residues. CDR3 nucleotides: TGCAGTGCCCCGGGGCGGGGCAACTCCTACGAGCAGTACTTC. It translates to CSAPGRGNSYEQYF.

The V and J genes are TRBV28 and TRBJ2-7, with D unresolved. The CDR3 is made up of 16 amino acids. Germline V gene sequence: CDR1 MDHEN, CDR2 SYDVKM. Trimming left V 1 base short and J 0 bases short, with 13 bases between. The CDR3 reads CASSLSTVGLSYEQYF. The CDR3 DNA reads as TGTGCCAGCAGTTTATCGACCGTAGGGCTCTCCTACGAGCAGTACTTC.

This clonotype was observed at least ten times. The CDR3 spells CASSQDTMNTEAFF. The CDR3 coding sequence is TGTGCCAGCAGCCAAGACACCATGAACACTGAAGCTTTCTTT. The chain couples TRBV3-1 to TRBJ1-1; D remains ambiguous. V dropped 0 bases and J dropped 0 bases, with 5 bases sitting between them. Looked up from germline, CDR1 is LGHDT and CDR2 is YNNKEL (reference sequence). The CDR3 spans 14 residues.

This clonotype came up many times. This rearrangement joins TRBV27 to TRBJ1-5, with no clear D. The CDR3 runs to 13 residues. Germline V gene lookup returns CDR1 MNHEY and CDR2 SMNVEV (reference sequence). Trimming stripped 2 bases from V and 5 bases from J, with 7 bases between. The CDR3 is CASSLRLHQPQHF. The CDR3 nucleotides read TGTGCCAGCAGTTTAAGGCTCCATCAGCCCCAGCATTTT.

This clonotype appeared many times. J is TRBJ2-5 and V is TRBV9; 12 bases fit TRBD1. Germline CDR1 SGDLS, CDR2 YYNGEE. The CDR3 runs to 15 residues. V shed 3 bases, J shed 5 bases, and the junction held 5 bases outside the gene matches. Here the CDR3 DNA reads TGTGCCAGCAGCGCGGGACAGGGGGCAGGGGAGACCCAGTACTTC. Translating gives CASSAGQGAGETQYF.

In its sample, this clonotype was seen a few times. A junction boundary mismatches the germline segment, possibly from a read error. The V and J genes are TRBV20-1 and TRBJ1-1; a possible D gene is TRBD1 (6 bases). Germline V gene data show CDR1 as DFQATT and CDR2 as SNEGSKA (reference sequence). The CDR3 is made up of 16 amino acids. Here the CDR3 reads CSAREGGGRGDTEAFF. Written as DNA, the CDR3 is TGCAGTGCTCGAGAGGGGGGGGGCCGGGGGGACACTGAAGCTTTCTTT.

The V call is TRBV5-4, the J call TRBJ1-6, with D hard to call. The CDR3 totals 14 residues. From germline, CDR1 is SGHNT and CDR2 YYREEE (reference sequence). Trimming left V 0 bases short and J 5 bases short, with 6 bases between. The CDR3 protein is CASSLGLNNSPLHF. In nucleotides, the CDR3 is TGTGCCAGCAGCTTGGGCCTGAATAATTCACCCCTCCACTTT.

This clonotype was counted at least ten times. V usage is TRBV11-2 and J usage is TRBJ2-7; 13 bases map to TRBD2. The V segment lost 6 bases and the J segment 1 base; nucleotides outside the gene matches: 6. The CDR3 runs 16 residues. CDR1 SGHAT and CDR2 FQNNGV come from the germline V gene. For the CDR3, the DNA is TGTGCCAGCAGTAAGGGACTAGCGGGGCCTTCCTACGAGCAGTACTTC. Amino acids: CASSKGLAGPSYEQYF.

Only a few counts were recorded for this clonotype. V usage is TRBV7-6 and J usage is TRBJ1-4; 8 bases line up with TRBD1. V was clipped by 6 bases and J by 0 bases; unmatched bases: 3. The germline CDR1 and CDR2 sequences are SGHVS and FNYEAQ. CDR3 length: 15 amino acids. Here the CDR3 reads CASREQGATNEKLFF. The CDR3 DNA sequence: TGTGCCAGCAGGGAACAGGGGGCAACTAATGAAAAACTGTTTTTT.

The V and J genes are TRBV2 and TRBJ2-5, with TRBD1 matching 7 bases. Unmatched junction bases numbered 5, after V lost 6 bases and J lost 7 bases. CDR1 and CDR2 from the germline V gene are SNHLY and FYNNEI. This CDR3 is built from 12 residues. DNA of the CDR3: TGTGCCAGCAGACGACAGGGTCGGACCCAGTACTTC. Its protein is CASRRQGRTQYF.

The genes are TRBV10-2 and TRBJ2-1; D call uncertain. V lost 6 bases, J lost 8 bases, and 14 bases lay in between. Germline V gene data show CDR1 as WSHSY and CDR2 as SAAADI. This CDR3 has 13 amino acids. CDR3 nucleotides: TGCGCCAGCAGGGGAAACGAGCACTATGAGCAGTTCTTC. Protein: CASRGNEHYEQFF.

The sample holds many counts of this clonotype. The chain is built from TRBV12-3 or TRBV12-4 and TRBJ2-1; TRBD1 matches 10 bases. The CDR3 has 16 amino acids. Germline trimming cut 8 bases from V and 10 bases from J; bases unmatched to any gene: 17. CDR3: CASFDPEDRGDREQFF. The CDR3, as DNA: TGTGCCAGCTTTGATCCGGAGGACAGGGGGGATAGGGAGCAGTTCTTC.

This clonotype was found many times. The chain couples TRBV7-8 to TRBJ1-1; unclear D gene. The CDR3 spans 17 residues. From germline, CDR1 is SGHVS and CDR2 FQNEAQ. Trimming cost V 5 bases and J 0 bases, with 19 bases left between them. The CDR3 here is CASSPPMGKALNTEAFF. The CDR3, as DNA: TGTGCCAGCAGCCCCCCCATGGGTAAGGCCCTGAACACTGAAGCTTTCTTT.

The V call is TRBV11-2, the J call TRBJ1-6; the match to TRBD1 covers 9 bases. From germline, CDR1 is SGHAT and CDR2 FQNNGV. This CDR3 is 15 amino acids long. V gave up 5 bases and J gave up 9 bases; unmatched junction bases: 8. The CDR3 protein is CASSIDRGNRSPLHF. CDR3 in DNA: TGTGCCAGCAGCATCGACAGGGGGAACCGTTCACCCCTCCACTTT.

This clonotype has a count of ten or more. The rearrangement links TRBV29-1 to TRBJ2-7; perhaps TRBD2 as D (7 bases). Trimming removed 0 bases from V and 6 bases from J, with 15 bases in between. CDR1 and CDR2 from the germline V gene are SQVTM and ANQGSEA. The CDR3 has 14 residues. CDR3 amino acids: CSVEEDRRGVEQYF. The CDR3 DNA sequence: TGCAGCGTTGAAGAGGACAGACGGGGGGTCGAGCAGTACTTC.

This clonotype was counted between two and nine times. The chain uses TRBV29-1 and TRBJ1-1; D not certain. The length of the CDR3 is 11 residues. Trimming pared 6 bases from V and 4 bases from J, leaving 9 bases between. The V gene's germline CDR1 is SQVTM and CDR2 ANQGSEA. The CDR3 DNA follows: TGCAGCGTGCGCAGAGGCACTGAAGCTTTCTTT. Its translation is CSVRRGTEAFF.

This clonotype has ten or more counts. The chain has TRBV14 and TRBJ2-1, with 8 bases aligning to TRBD2. Germline V gene data show CDR1 as SGHDN and CDR2 as FVKESK. This CDR3 spans 14 amino acids. The J segment lost 7 bases and the V segment lost 3 bases, leaving 5 bases of the junction unmatched. The CDR3 spells CASSHVSGINEQFF. In DNA form, the CDR3 reads TGTGCCAGCAGCCATGTTAGCGGGATTAATGAGCAGTTCTTC.

The rearrangement joins TRBV27 to TRBJ2-3; the D gene could be TRBD1 or TRBD2 (6 bases each). The CDR3 runs to 15 residues. Trimming cost V 2 bases and J 3 bases, with 12 bases left between them. Germline CDR1 reads MNHEY; CDR2 reads SMNVEV (reference sequence). The CDR3 DNA reads TGTGCCAGCAGTTTAGGGCAGGGGAGGACAGATACGCAGTATTTT. Its protein is CASSLGQGRTDTQYF.

Remarks on this clonotype: A much larger clone differs from this one at a single base, so this may be a read error. V is TRBV10-3 and J is TRBJ2-7; 10 bases are shared with TRBD1. CDR3 size: 16 residues. The germline V gene encodes CDR1 ENHRY and CDR2 SYGVKD. CDR3 nucleotide sequence: TGTGCCACCAGTCAGAGGGGGACAGGGGCGAAGTACGAGCAGTACTTC. It codes for CATSQRGTGAKYEQYF.

As to this clonotype: One base away lies a much larger clone, so this may be a sequencing read error. V gene TRBV7-9 combines with J gene TRBJ1-5; D is ambiguous. The CDR3 is 12 residues long. Germline V gene data show CDR1 as SEHNR and CDR2 as FQNEAQ (reference sequence). Trimming pared 0 bases from V and 6 bases from J, leaving 3 bases between. CDR3 in DNA: TGTGCCAGCAGCTTAGCTACTCAGCCCCAGCATTTT. This codes for CASSLATQPQHF.

This clonotype was recorded at least ten times. This rearrangement joins TRBV18 to TRBJ2-5, with TRBD2 as a possible D gene (5 bases). The V gene's germline CDR1 is KGHSH and CDR2 LQKENI. The CDR3 totals 13 residues. The V gene lost 8 bases and the J gene lost 2 bases, with 12 bases spanning the gap. CDR3 DNA sequence: TGTGCCAGCAGCCGGGGTCAACAAGAGACCCAGTACTTC. Protein: CASSRGQQETQYF.

This clonotype was observed many times. This chain joins TRBV20-1 and TRBJ2-7; no reliable D call. Per the germline V gene, CDR1 is DFQATT and CDR2 is SNEGSKA (reference sequence). Trimming shortened V by 6 bases and J by 2 bases, and 11 bases separated the two germline ends. CDR3 length: 12 amino acids. The CDR3 sequence is CSAKDTPYEQYF. CDR3 nucleotide sequence: TGCAGTGCAAAAGACACCCCCTACGAGCAGTACTTC.

With respect to this clonotype: A read error is the likely source, as a far larger clone sits one nucleotide away. V gene TRBV7-3 combines with J gene TRBJ2-5; 10 nucleotides agree with TRBD2. The CDR3 has 15 residues. The germline V gene encodes CDR1 SGHTA and CDR2 FQGTGA. The CDR3 bases are TGTGCCAGCAGCTTACGACTAGCGGGTGGCAATGAGCGGTTCTTC. Translating gives CASSLRLAGGNERFF.

The J gene is TRBJ2-3, the V gene TRBV18; the D gene is possibly TRBD1 (6 bases). The assigned J gene may be wrong: the sequence end matches TRBJ2-5 better. Per the germline V gene, CDR1 is KGHSH and CDR2 is LQKENI. The CDR3 sequence is 15 residues long. The CDR3 spells CASSPLAGEGETQYF. Written as DNA, the CDR3 is TGTGCCAGCTCACCTTTGGCAGGGGAAGGCGAGACCCAGTACTTC.

There are many counts of this clonotype. The V gene is TRBV28, the J gene TRBJ2-3; 9 nucleotides match TRBD1. This CDR3 is built from 15 residues. V lost 6 bases to trimming and J lost 3 bases; unmatched junction nucleotides: 7. The germline gives CDR1 MDHEN, CDR2 SYDVKM. In DNA, the CDR3 is TGTGCCAGCAGCTCGGACAGGGGATTGACAGATACGCAGTATTTT. This sequence encodes CASSSDRGLTDTQYF. The variable domain in full, completed from reference TRBV28 and TRBJ2-3, reads DVKVTQSSRYLVKRTGEKVFLECVQDMDHENMFWYRQDPGLGLRLIYFSYDVKMKEKGDIPEGYSVSREKKERFSLILESASTNQTSMYLCASSSDRGLTDTQYFGPGTRLTVL.

This chain joins TRBV5-5 and TRBJ2-7; a weak D match, TRBD2 (6 bases). Germline V gene data show CDR1 as SGHKS and CDR2 as YYEKEE (reference sequence). The CDR3 extends over 14 amino acids. The V and J ends lost 8 bases and 0 bases respectively, with 15 bases between them. CDR3 sequence: CASSIAAFSYEQYF. The CDR3 region has the DNA TGTGCCAGTAGTATAGCGGCTTTCTCCTACGAGCAGTACTTC.

This chain joins TRBV10-3 and TRBJ2-3; TRBD1 matches 7 bases. The CDR3 length is 12 residues. J lost 15 bases, V lost 2 bases, and 8 bases had no gene match. CDR1 ENHRY and CDR2 SYGVKD come from the germline V gene. CDR3 sequence (DNA): TGTGCCATCAGTGAGGAAGGGGGCGCTTCTTATTTT. It yields the protein CAISEEGGASYF.

This clonotype was detected many times. The CDR3 DNA sequence: TGTGCCAGCAGTAAACAGGGTGCTAACTATGGCTACACCTTC. Translated, it gives CASSKQGANYGYTF. J is TRBJ1-2 and V is TRBV28; D might be TRBD1 (6 bases). This CDR3 is built from 14 residues. Deletions cut 5 bases from V and 0 bases from J, with 10 bases between. Germline values: CDR1 MDHEN, CDR2 SYDVKM.